Included here is one T cell receptor beta chain sequence, with context. After removal of 0 bases from V and 2 bases from J, the junction contained 5 bases not matched to a gene. This CDR3 contains 15 residues. Germline CDR1 SGDLS, CDR2 YYNGEE. The data were obtained in a study of technical replicates of blood from a few donors. Clones were sequenced by immunoSEQ multiplex PCR, and TCRdb holds only the in-frame ones, with some missing. The table has just under 60,000 clones, about nine tenths seen once; the top ten hold around 3.9%. V and J are TRBV9 and TRBJ2-7, with 7 bases that match TRBD2. Source material: PBMCs. This receptor was identified in a human donor in good health. Some clones in this sample may be carry-over from other donors' samples. The CDR3, as DNA: TGTGCCAGCAGCGTAGCTAGCGGAGTTCCCTACGAGCAGTACTTC. Protein: CASSVASGVPYEQYF.